This is a list of T cell receptor beta chains from one sample in a study of CD8+ T cells in alopecia areata. TCRdb keeps only in-frame clones here, not all; method: immunoSEQ multiplex PCR. The sample comprises some 150,000 clones, around 82% of which are singletons, and more than 20% rests with the top ten. The starting material was CD8+ T cells sorted from blood, obtained at week 4, from a patient treated with tofacitinib. The receptors were sampled from a human donor with alopecia areata. Both conserved end residues are part of each CDR3. Fields, in order: CDR3 DNA, CDR3 protein, D gene, clone size, J gene, V gene. A D gene is named only where the DNA matches it firmly. Rows may omit the clone size; those that give it use once, few, many or a size class.

cdr3_nt: TGTGCCTGGAGCACAGGGGGTAATCAGCCCCAGCATTTT; cdr3_aa: CAWSTGGNQPQHF; d_call: TRBD1; clone_size: .; j_call: TRBJ1-5; v_call: TRBV30
cdr3_nt: TGCAGCGTTGAAGAGGAGACAGACTACGAGCAGTACTTC; cdr3_aa: CSVEEETDYEQYF; d_call: .; clone_size: .; j_call: TRBJ2-7; v_call: TRBV29-1
cdr3_nt: TGTGCCAGCAGCGTAGCGGGAGAGACCCAGTACTTC; cdr3_aa: CASSVAGETQYF; d_call: .; clone_size: .; j_call: TRBJ2-5; v_call: TRBV9
cdr3_nt: TGTGCCAGCAGCTTTGGGAACAATGAGCAGTTCTTC; cdr3_aa: CASSFGNNEQFF; d_call: .; clone_size: .; j_call: TRBJ2-1; v_call: TRBV13
cdr3_nt: TGTGCCAGCAGCTTAGATCCGGGCCCCACAGATACGCAGTATTTT; cdr3_aa: CASSLDPGPTDTQYF; d_call: .; clone_size: .; j_call: TRBJ2-3; v_call: TRBV7-2
cdr3_nt: TGTGCCACCAGCAGAGTGTCCAACTACGAGCAGTACTTC; cdr3_aa: CATSRVSNYEQYF; d_call: .; clone_size: .; j_call: TRBJ2-7; v_call: TRBV15
cdr3_nt: TGTGCCAGCAGCTTAGCGCTGGTAGGGTGGACCGGGGAGCTGTTTTTT; cdr3_aa: CASSLALVGWTGELFF; d_call: .; clone_size: .; j_call: TRBJ2-2; v_call: TRBV7-2
cdr3_nt: TGCAGCGTGCAGGGGGGGACCTACGAGCAGTACTTC; cdr3_aa: CSVQGGTYEQYF; d_call: .; clone_size: few; j_call: TRBJ2-7; v_call: TRBV29-1
cdr3_nt: TGTGCCAGCAGTTTATTCCGTTGGACCTACAATGAGCAGTTCTTC; cdr3_aa: CASSLFRWTYNEQFF; d_call: .; clone_size: .; j_call: TRBJ2-1; v_call: TRBV27
cdr3_nt: TGCGCCAGCAGTCAGAACGGGGGACAGGGTGTGGAGACCCAGTACTTC; cdr3_aa: CASSQNGGQGVETQYF; d_call: TRBD1; clone_size: .; j_call: TRBJ2-5; v_call: TRBV23-1
cdr3_nt: TGTGCCAGCAGCGAAGAGCGGGGGGGCACAGATACGCAGTATTTT; cdr3_aa: CASSEERGGTDTQYF; d_call: TRBD2; clone_size: .; j_call: TRBJ2-3; v_call: TRBV5-4
cdr3_nt: TGTGCCAGCAGCATCTCAGGACAGGGGAAAGATACGCAGTATTTT; cdr3_aa: CASSISGQGKDTQYF; d_call: TRBD1; clone_size: medium-sized; j_call: TRBJ2-3; v_call: TRBV9
cdr3_nt: TGTGCCAGCAGCGCCCGGACAGGGGGCGTCGGCACCGGGGAGCTGTTTTTT; cdr3_aa: CASSARTGGVGTGELFF; d_call: TRBD1; clone_size: .; j_call: TRBJ2-2; v_call: TRBV11-3
cdr3_nt: TGTGCCAGCAGCTTAGGGGGAGGGAATGGCTACACCTTC; cdr3_aa: CASSLGGGNGYTF; d_call: .; clone_size: .; j_call: TRBJ1-2; v_call: TRBV7-9
cdr3_nt: TGTGCCAGCAGCCTCAGGGTCAGGGCCGAGCAGTACTTC; cdr3_aa: CASSLRVRAEQYF; d_call: .; clone_size: .; j_call: TRBJ2-7; v_call: TRBV6-6
cdr3_nt: TGTGCCAGCACGTCCTCGGACAGTGACCCCTACGAGCAGTACTTC; cdr3_aa: CASTSSDSDPYEQYF; d_call: .; clone_size: .; j_call: TRBJ2-7; v_call: TRBV25-1
cdr3_nt: TGTGCCGTCCAGGGGTCTAGCAATCAGCCCCAGCATTTT; cdr3_aa: CAVQGSSNQPQHF; d_call: .; clone_size: .; j_call: TRBJ1-5; v_call: TRBV6-5
cdr3_nt: TGTGCCAGCAGCCAAGGGCTCCGGGGGACACCCCATTCGGCGCAGTATTTT; cdr3_aa: CASSQGLRGTPHSAQYF; d_call: .; clone_size: once; j_call: TRBJ2-3; v_call: TRBV4-2
cdr3_nt: TGTGCCAGCAGCACCGGGACAGGAGGAATCTATGGCTACACCTTC; cdr3_aa: CASSTGTGGIYGYTF; d_call: TRBD1; clone_size: .; j_call: TRBJ1-2; v_call: TRBV2
cdr3_nt: TGCAGCGTTACCCCCCCGACAGGGGACTATGGCTACACCTTC; cdr3_aa: CSVTPPTGDYGYTF; d_call: TRBD1; clone_size: .; j_call: TRBJ1-2; v_call: TRBV29-1
cdr3_nt: TGTGCTAGCAGCTCCACAGCTTTCCAAGAGACCCAGTACTTC; cdr3_aa: CASSSTAFQETQYF; d_call: .; clone_size: .; j_call: TRBJ2-5; v_call: TRBV7-6
cdr3_nt: TGCGCCAGCAGCCAAGTCGGCCAGAAAACTCCAACTAATGAAAAACTGTTTTTT; cdr3_aa: CASSQVGQKTPTNEKLFF; d_call: .; clone_size: .; j_call: TRBJ1-4; v_call: TRBV4-1
cdr3_nt: TGTGCCAGCAGTGAGTCGTTTGGAGGCTACGAGCAGTACTTC; cdr3_aa: CASSESFGGYEQYF; d_call: .; clone_size: .; j_call: TRBJ2-7; v_call: TRBV2
cdr3_nt: TGCAGCGTTGGGGATATAGCGGGGGGGTTAGATACGCAGTATTTT; cdr3_aa: CSVGDIAGGLDTQYF; d_call: TRBD2; clone_size: .; j_call: TRBJ2-3; v_call: TRBV29-1
cdr3_nt: TGTGCCAGCAATCGGGGGGGAATGAACACTGAAGCTTTCTTT; cdr3_aa: CASNRGGMNTEAFF; d_call: .; clone_size: .; j_call: TRBJ1-1; v_call: TRBV2
cdr3_nt: TGTGCCAGCAGCGTTAGCGGGGATAGCTCCTACGAGCAGTACTTC; cdr3_aa: CASSVSGDSSYEQYF; d_call: TRBD2; clone_size: .; j_call: TRBJ2-7; v_call: TRBV9
cdr3_nt: TGTGCTAGTGGTTTGGGCACTGAAGCTTTCTTT; cdr3_aa: CASGLGTEAFF; d_call: .; clone_size: .; j_call: TRBJ1-1; v_call: TRBV12-5
cdr3_nt: TGCAGCGTGTCCGGGACAGGGGCCACCGATAATGAAAAACTGTTTTTT; cdr3_aa: CSVSGTGATDNEKLFF; d_call: TRBD1; clone_size: .; j_call: TRBJ1-4; v_call: TRBV29-1
cdr3_nt: TGTGCCAGCAGAACAGGACAAATCAGAACTGAAGCTTTCTTT; cdr3_aa: CASRTGQIRTEAFF; d_call: .; clone_size: .; j_call: TRBJ1-1; v_call: TRBV7-9
cdr3_nt: TGTGCCAGCAGCTTGGGACTAGCAGATACGCAGTATTTT; cdr3_aa: CASSLGLADTQYF; d_call: .; clone_size: .; j_call: TRBJ2-3; v_call: TRBV5-6
cdr3_nt: TGTGCCATCAGTCCCAGGGTGGATGAGCAGTTCTTC; cdr3_aa: CAISPRVDEQFF; d_call: .; clone_size: .; j_call: TRBJ2-1; v_call: TRBV10-3
cdr3_nt: TGTGCCAGCAGCTTGGCTAGCGGGGCCTACAATGAGCAGTTCTTC; cdr3_aa: CASSLASGAYNEQFF; d_call: TRBD2; clone_size: .; j_call: TRBJ2-1; v_call: TRBV5-5
cdr3_nt: TGTGCCAGCAGTTACATTAAATACACCGGGGAGCTGTTTTTT; cdr3_aa: CASSYIKYTGELFF; d_call: .; clone_size: once; j_call: TRBJ2-2; v_call: TRBV27
cdr3_nt: TGTGCCAGCAGCTCGGACAGGACCTCTTCTGGGGCCAACGTCCTGACTTTC; cdr3_aa: CASSSDRTSSGANVLTF; d_call: TRBD1; clone_size: .; j_call: TRBJ2-6; v_call: TRBV7-8
cdr3_nt: TGTGCCAGCAGCTTCCATGGACAGGGCCCGTACCAAGAGACCCAGTACTTC; cdr3_aa: CASSFHGQGPYQETQYF; d_call: TRBD1; clone_size: .; j_call: TRBJ2-5; v_call: TRBV7-9
cdr3_nt: TGTGCCGGGAGGCTAGCGGAGAACACCGGGGAGCTGTTTTTT; cdr3_aa: CAGRLAENTGELFF; d_call: .; clone_size: .; j_call: TRBJ2-2; v_call: TRBV21-1
cdr3_nt: TGTGCCAGCAGCTTAGCGGAGGGCCGGCCCCTCATAATATACAATGAGCAGTTCTTC; cdr3_aa: CASSLAEGRPLIIYNEQFF; d_call: .; clone_size: once; j_call: TRBJ2-1; v_call: TRBV7-8
cdr3_nt: TGTGCCAGCAGCCCGGCCGGGTCGAGCGGGGGCCACACCGGGGAGCTGTTTTTT; cdr3_aa: CASSPAGSSGGHTGELFF; d_call: TRBD2; clone_size: .; j_call: TRBJ2-2; v_call: TRBV13